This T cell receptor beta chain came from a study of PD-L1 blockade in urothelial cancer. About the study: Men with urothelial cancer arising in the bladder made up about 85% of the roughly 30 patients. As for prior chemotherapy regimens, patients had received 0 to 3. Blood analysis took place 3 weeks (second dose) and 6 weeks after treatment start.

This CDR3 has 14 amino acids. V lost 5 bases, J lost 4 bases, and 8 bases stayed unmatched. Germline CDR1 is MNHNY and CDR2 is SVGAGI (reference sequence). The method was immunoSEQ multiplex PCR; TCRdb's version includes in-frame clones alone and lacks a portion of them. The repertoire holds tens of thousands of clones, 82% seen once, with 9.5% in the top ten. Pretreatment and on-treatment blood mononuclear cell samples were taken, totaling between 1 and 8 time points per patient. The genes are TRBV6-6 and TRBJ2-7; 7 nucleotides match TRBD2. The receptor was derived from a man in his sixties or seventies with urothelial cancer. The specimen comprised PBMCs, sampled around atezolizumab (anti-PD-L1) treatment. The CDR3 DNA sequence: TGTGCCAGCAGTCCTAAGCGGGATAGGTACGAGCAGTACTTC. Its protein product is CASSPKRDRYEQYF.